These 11 T cell receptor beta chains were all obtained from the same sample, sequenced in a study of identical twins. TCRdb re-analysed the 5' RACE reads in MiXCR, keeping a single row per CDR3 protein. The sample has about 280,000 distinct CDR3 sequences, more than 6.5% seen once. These records were also assigned to another study, of yellow fever vaccine responses in identical twins.

Sequencing was performed on memory (CD45RO+) T cells sorted from blood. All receptors come from a woman aged 18-35 years in good health.

This clonotype was seen repeatedly, ten times or more. The CDR3 protein is CASSPWTVYTEAFF. For the CDR3, the DNA is TGTGCCAGCAGCCCCTGGACAGTATACACTGAAGCTTTCTTT. This chain joins TRBV7-2 and TRBJ1-1; a possible D gene is TRBD1 (6 bases). The V gene's germline CDR1 is SGHTA and CDR2 FQGNSA. Trimming cost V 5 bases and J 3 bases, with 13 bases left between them. This CDR3 region has 14 residues. The variable domain in full, with the rest retrieved from reference TRBV7-2 and TRBJ1-1, is GAGVSQSPSNKVTEKGKDVELRCDPISGHTALYWYRQSLGQGLEFLIYFQGNSAPDKSGLPSDRFSAERTGGSVSTLTIQRTQQEDSAVYLCASSPWTVYTEAFFGQGTRLTVV.

The CDR3 sequence is CASSRTAGTGFPYEQYV. The CDR3 nucleotides are TGTGCCAGCAGCAGAACAGCCGGGACAGGTTTCCCCTACGAGCAGTACGTC. J is TRBJ2-7 and V is TRBV7-8, with 8 bases fitting TRBD1. This CDR3 spans 17 amino acids. Losses at the gene ends were 5 bases for V and 2 bases for J; bases not matched to a gene: 14. Germline V gives CDR1 SGHVS, CDR2 FQNEAQ.

This sequence joins TRBV9 and TRBJ1-1; D not resolved. The CDR3 covers 12 residues. Per germline, CDR1 SGDLS and CDR2 YYNGEE. V lost 0 bases, J lost 8 bases, and 8 bases lay in between. The CDR3 DNA reads TGTGCCAGCAGCGTAGTAGCAGACGAAGCTTTCTTT. This codes for CASSVVADEAFF.

Concerning this clonotype: A read error is possible here, since a much larger clone lies one base away. The V call is TRBV12-3 or TRBV12-4, the J call TRBJ2-7; the D gene could be TRBD1 or TRBD2 (6 bases each). V was clipped by 9 bases and J by 5 bases, with 23 bases between them. CDR3 length: 15 amino acids. CDR3: CASLPTRGRIHEQYF. CDR3 DNA: TGTGCCAGTCTACCGACCCGGGGGCGCATCCACGAGCAGTACTTC.

This chain uses TRBV20-1 with TRBJ1-5; 10 positions match TRBD1. Germline trimming cut 6 bases from V and 6 bases from J; bases unmatched to any gene: 8. The CDR3 loop spans 14 amino acids. Germline V CDR1 and CDR2: DFQATT, SNEGSKA (reference sequence). The CDR3 region is CSATGTGVGQPQHF. CDR3 bases: TGCAGTGCCACTGGGACAGGGGTCGGTCAGCCCCAGCATTTT.

This clonotype has a handful of counts. The V and J genes are TRBV5-4 and TRBJ2-2; 9 nucleotides agree with TRBD1. The germline V gene encodes CDR1 SGHNT and CDR2 YYREEE (reference sequence). This CDR3 contains 16 residues. V lost 2 bases, J lost 0 bases, and 2 bases stayed unmatched. The CDR3: CASSFGQGPNTGELFF. The CDR3 DNA reads as TGTGCCAGCAGCTTCGGACAGGGGCCGAACACCGGGGAGCTGTTTTTT.

In its sample, this clonotype was seen a few times. The chain employs TRBV28 and TRBJ2-3; D remains unclear. This CDR3 is built from 11 residues. V was shortened by 4 bases and J by 5 bases, with 4 bases between the two germline ends. The germline CDR1 and CDR2 sequences are MDHEN and SYDVKM. CDR3 region: CASSYRDTQYF. Here the CDR3 DNA reads TGTGCCAGCAGTTATCGAGATACGCAGTATTTT. Full variable domain (rest looked up from reference TRBV28 and TRBJ2-3): DVKVTQSSRYLVKRTGEKVFLECVQDMDHENMFWYRQDPGLGLRLIYFSYDVKMKEKGDIPEGYSVSREKKERFSLILESASTNQTSMYLCASSYRDTQYFGPGTRLTVL.

In this sample, this clonotype turned up many times. The V gene is TRBV28, the J gene TRBJ2-7; 8 nucleotides align to TRBD1. CDR1 and CDR2 from the germline V gene are MDHEN and SYDVKM. The CDR3 runs 14 residues. Trimming at V came to 5 bases and at J to 9 bases, leaving 12 bases not matched to a gene. As DNA, the CDR3 is TGTGCCAGCAGTCTAGCCGGACAGGGTGGATTGCAGTACGTC. Translating it yields CASSLAGQGGLQYV.

This clonotype was counted only a few times. The V call is TRBV4-2, the J call TRBJ2-5; 7 nucleotides line up with TRBD1. The CDR3 sequence is 14 residues long. The germline gives CDR1 LGHNA, CDR2 YNFKEQ. The ends lost 3 bases at V and 4 bases at J; junction bases unmatched: 5. As DNA, the CDR3 is TGTGCCAGCAGCCAGACAGGGTTAAGAGAGACCCAGTACTTC. It encodes CASSQTGLRETQYF.

This clonotype appeared a single time. V and J are TRBV2 and TRBJ1-2; 9 bases fit TRBD1. CDR1 and CDR2 (germline): SNHLY, FYNNEI. V shed 4 bases, J shed 7 bases, and the junction held 7 bases outside the gene matches. The CDR3 totals 14 residues. CDR3 residues: CASSGTGGRFGYTF. The CDR3 bases are TGTGCCAGCAGTGGTACAGGGGGCCGCTTTGGCTACACCTTC.

About this clonotype itself: This may arise from a read error, as a much more abundant clone is one base away. The chain couples TRBV24-1 to TRBJ2-3; the D gene is possibly TRBD2 (6 bases). The ends were cut back, 9 bases at V and 3 bases at J, with 9 bases in the middle. From germline, CDR1 is KGHDR and CDR2 SFDVKD. This CDR3 comprises 12 residues. CDR3 coding DNA: TGTGCCACCGGTGGGACTACAGATACGCAGTATTTT. It specifies CATGGTTDTQYF.